This T cell receptor beta chain was sequenced for a study of T cell responses to AZD1222 COVID-19 vaccine. Study-wide findings and caveats: Dominant at 160-218 and 743-854, vaccine-associated CD4 TCRs also spanned spike.

Data came from immunoSEQ multiplex PCR; TCRdb stores just in-frame clones and leaves some out. Of about 82,000 clones in the sample, over 90% are singletons; the top ten hold 5.2%. On this clone: Its antigen is currently unknown.

Germline CDR1 and CDR2: SGHTS and YDEGEE. V was pared by 4 bases and J by 0 bases, with 8 bases between. The CDR3 spans 14 residues. The rearrangement joins TRBV5-8 to TRBJ1-3; D ambiguous. Sequencing used peripheral blood, obtained on day 0 of AZD1222 vaccination. The sequence was obtained from an adult in good health. CDR3 loop: CASSRDHSGNTIYF. The DNA of the CDR3 is TGTGCCAGCAGCAGAGACCACTCTGGAAACACCATATATTTT.